These 9 T cell receptor beta chains share one sample of origin, sequenced in a study of T cell repertoires in cytomegalovirus infection. TCRdb called the reads again in MiXCR, with one record for every CDR3 protein. The sample holds about 830,000 distinct CDR3 sequences, around a third seen once. Antigens of these TCRs are unknown. Sequences were derived from cultured CD8+ T cells from PBMCs, sampled from culture after CMV antigen stimulation. Source of these receptors: a human donor in good health (CMV status not recorded). Some clones in this sample may be carry-over from other donors' samples.

This clonotype came up many times. This rearrangement joins TRBV4-1 to TRBJ2-1, with 12 bases matching TRBD2. CDR1 and CDR2 (germline): MGHRA, YSYEKL. Losses at the gene ends were 4 bases for V and 6 bases for J; bases not matched to a gene: 4. This CDR3 has 15 residues. The CDR3 here is CASSLTSGGSNEQFF. CDR3 DNA: TGCGCCAGCAGCCTAACTAGCGGGGGGAGCAATGAGCAGTTCTTC.

A note on this clonotype: Because the CDR3 is missing its conserved closing phenylalanine or tryptophan, this is likely a read error. V usage is TRBV2 and J usage is TRBJ2-3; 8 bases line up with TRBD2. This CDR3 spans 12 amino acids. The germline gives CDR1 SNHLY, CDR2 FYNNEI. In DNA form, the CDR3 reads TGCTTGGGACTAGAGTTTACAGATACGCAGTATTCT. Its translation: CLGLEFTDTQYS.

This clonotype was counted at least ten times. The chain carries TRBV4-1 and TRBJ2-3; 9 bases agree with TRBD1. The CDR3 contains 15 residues. J was trimmed by 4 bases and V by 4 bases; bases with no gene match: 6. CDR1 is MGHRA and CDR2 is YSYEKL in the germline V gene. The CDR3 DNA reads as TGCGCCAGCAGCCCAGACAGGGGGAGGGCAGATACGCAGTATTTT. It translates to CASSPDRGRADTQYF.

In nucleotides, the CDR3 is TGTGCCAGCAGCGCCCCTCGACAGGGGGAGAACACCGGGGAGCTGTTTTTT. It encodes CASSAPRQGENTGELFF. The gene calls are TRBV9 and TRBJ2-2; 9 positions agree with TRBD1. V dropped 3 bases and J dropped 1; count of bases not matched to a gene: 7. Germline CDR1 SGDLS, CDR2 YYNGEE. This CDR3 has 17 amino acids.

There are a few counts of this clonotype. This chain joins TRBV5-6 and TRBJ1-2; a weak D match, TRBD1 (5 bases). The CDR3 has 15 residues. Germline lookup yields CDR1 SGHDT and CDR2 YYEEEE. V dropped 0 bases and J dropped 6 bases, with 15 bases sitting between them. For the CDR3, the DNA is TGTGCCAGCAGCTTGGAGGACTCCAGGGTCAATGGCTACACCTTC. The encoded protein is CASSLEDSRVNGYTF.

This clonotype has only a few counts. The chain recombines TRBV6-6 with TRBJ2-3; the match to TRBD2 covers 10 bases. The CDR3 consists of 16 residues. Germline V lookup: CDR1 MNHNY, CDR2 SVGAGI (reference sequence). The junction had 12 bases not matched to a gene; V was cut back by 6 bases and J by 6 bases. The DNA of the CDR3 is TGTGCCAGCAGACCCCCTAGCGGGGGATCCTCCGATACGCAGTATTTT. Protein sequence: CASRPPSGGSSDTQYF.

This chain joins TRBV6-2 or TRBV6-3 and TRBJ2-3; 9 nucleotides match TRBD2. J was trimmed by 0 bases and V by 6 bases; bases with no gene match: 10. The CDR3 spans 17 residues. Germline V gives CDR1 MNHEY, CDR2 SVGEGT. The chain's CDR3 is CASSPPTSGTSTDTQYF. The CDR3 DNA reads as TGTGCCAGCAGCCCCCCGACTAGCGGAACTAGCACAGATACGCAGTATTTT.

This chain uses TRBV4-1 with TRBJ2-2, with D tentatively TRBD1 (6 bases). CDR1 is MGHRA, CDR2 YSYEKL, per germline. V was cut by 1 base and J by 5 bases, with 11 bases left in between. CDR3 size: 15 residues. CDR3 sequence: CASSQVTGSTGELFF. The CDR3 coding sequence is TGCGCCAGCAGCCAAGTCACAGGGTCGACCGGGGAGCTGTTTTTT.

This clonotype came up a few times. The V gene is TRBV7-9, the J gene TRBJ2-5, with D unresolved. The CDR3 extends over 14 amino acids. CDR1 and CDR2 from the germline V gene are SEHNR and FQNEAQ (reference sequence). Trimming left V 5 bases short and J 1 base short, with 11 bases between. CDR3 nucleotide sequence: TGTGCCAGCAGCCCCCGGATGAGCCAAGAGACCCAGTACTTC. Translated, it gives CASSPRMSQETQYF.